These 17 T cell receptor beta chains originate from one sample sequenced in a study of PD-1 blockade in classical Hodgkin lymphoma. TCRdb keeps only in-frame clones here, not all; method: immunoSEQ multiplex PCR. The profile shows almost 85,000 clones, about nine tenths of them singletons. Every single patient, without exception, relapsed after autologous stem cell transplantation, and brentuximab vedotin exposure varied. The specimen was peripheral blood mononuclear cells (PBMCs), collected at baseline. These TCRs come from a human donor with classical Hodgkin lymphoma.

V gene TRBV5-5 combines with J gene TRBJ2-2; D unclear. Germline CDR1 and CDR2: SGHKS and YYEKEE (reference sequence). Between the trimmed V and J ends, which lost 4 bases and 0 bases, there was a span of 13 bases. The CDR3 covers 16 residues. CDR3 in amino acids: CASSRELYANTGELFF. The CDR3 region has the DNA TGTGCCAGCAGCCGTGAATTATACGCGAACACCGGGGAGCTGTTTTTT.

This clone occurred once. This CDR3 is CASSSASKDGYTF. DNA for the CDR3: TGCGCCAGCAGCTCCGCTTCGAAGGATGGCTACACCTTC. The chain joins TRBV5-1 to TRBJ1-2, with D hard to call. Germline V lookup: CDR1 SGHRS, CDR2 YFSETQ. The CDR3 totals 13 residues. V was shortened by 3 bases and J by 6 bases, with 12 bases between the two germline ends.

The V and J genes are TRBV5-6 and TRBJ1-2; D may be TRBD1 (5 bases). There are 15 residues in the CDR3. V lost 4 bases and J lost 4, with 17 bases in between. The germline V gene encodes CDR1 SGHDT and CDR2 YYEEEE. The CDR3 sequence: CASSPSDKPTYGYTF. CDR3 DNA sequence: TGTGCCAGCAGCCCTTCGGACAAGCCGACCTATGGCTACACCTTC.

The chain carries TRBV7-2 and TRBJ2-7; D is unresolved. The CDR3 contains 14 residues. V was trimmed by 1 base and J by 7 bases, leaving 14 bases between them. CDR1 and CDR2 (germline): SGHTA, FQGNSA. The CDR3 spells CASSLDYSGREQYF. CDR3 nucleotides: TGTGCCAGCAGCTTAGACTACTCCGGTCGTGAGCAGTACTTC.

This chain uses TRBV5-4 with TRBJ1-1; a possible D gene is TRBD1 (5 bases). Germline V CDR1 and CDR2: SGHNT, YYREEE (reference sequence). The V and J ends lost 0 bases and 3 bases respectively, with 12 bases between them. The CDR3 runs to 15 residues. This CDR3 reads CASSLGGGSDTEAFF. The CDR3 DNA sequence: TGTGCCAGCAGCTTGGGGGGGGGATCGGACACTGAAGCTTTCTTT.

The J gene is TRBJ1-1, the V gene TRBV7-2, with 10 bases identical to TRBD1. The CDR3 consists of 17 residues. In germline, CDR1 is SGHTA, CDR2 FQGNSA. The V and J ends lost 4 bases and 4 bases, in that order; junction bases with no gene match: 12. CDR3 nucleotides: TGTGCCAGCAGCTATTACCGGGACAGGGGATCGGGCACTGAAGCTTTCTTT. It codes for CASSYYRDRGSGTEAFF.

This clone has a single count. CDR3 protein: CASSSLRDRGGNEQFF. The CDR3 DNA sequence: TGTGCCAGCAGTTCGCTTCGTGACAGGGGAGGGAATGAGCAGTTCTTC. This chain connects TRBV6-5 to TRBJ2-1; maybe TRBD1 (8 bases). From germline, CDR1 is MNHEY and CDR2 SVGAGI. The CDR3 is 16 amino acids. V dropped 4 bases and J dropped 7 bases, with 20 bases sitting between them.

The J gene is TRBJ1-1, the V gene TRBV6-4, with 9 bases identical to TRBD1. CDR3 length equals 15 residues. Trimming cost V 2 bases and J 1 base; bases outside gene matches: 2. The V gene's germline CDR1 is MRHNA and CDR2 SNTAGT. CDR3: CASSDTDRGNTEAFF. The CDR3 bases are TGTGCCAGCAGTGACACGGACAGGGGGAACACTGAAGCTTTCTTT.

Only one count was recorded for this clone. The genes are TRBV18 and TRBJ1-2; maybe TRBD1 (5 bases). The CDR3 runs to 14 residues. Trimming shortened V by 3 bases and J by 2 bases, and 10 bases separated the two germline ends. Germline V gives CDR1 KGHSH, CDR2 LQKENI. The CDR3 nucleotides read TGTGCCAGCTCACCGACGGGACTAAACTATGGCTACACCTTC. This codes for CASSPTGLNYGYTF.

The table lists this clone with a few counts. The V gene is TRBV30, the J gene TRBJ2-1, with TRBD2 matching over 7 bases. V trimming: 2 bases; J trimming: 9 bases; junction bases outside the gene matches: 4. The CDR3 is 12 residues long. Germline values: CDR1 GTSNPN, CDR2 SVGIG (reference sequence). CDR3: CAWSRGVGEQFF. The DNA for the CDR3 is TGTGCCTGGAGTCGGGGGGTTGGTGAGCAGTTCTTC.

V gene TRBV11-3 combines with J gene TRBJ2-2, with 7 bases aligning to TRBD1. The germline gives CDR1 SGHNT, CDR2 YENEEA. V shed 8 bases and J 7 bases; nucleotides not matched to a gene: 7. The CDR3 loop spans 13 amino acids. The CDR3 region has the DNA TGTGCCAGCCGGGACAGCGTAAGCGGGGAGCTGTTTTTT. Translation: CASRDSVSGELFF.

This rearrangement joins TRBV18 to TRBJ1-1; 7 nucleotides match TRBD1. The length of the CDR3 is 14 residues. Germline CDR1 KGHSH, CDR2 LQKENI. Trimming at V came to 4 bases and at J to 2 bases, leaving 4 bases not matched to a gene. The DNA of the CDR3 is TGTGCCAGCTCACAAGGACAGGCAAACACTGAAGCTTTCTTT. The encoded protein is CASSQGQANTEAFF.

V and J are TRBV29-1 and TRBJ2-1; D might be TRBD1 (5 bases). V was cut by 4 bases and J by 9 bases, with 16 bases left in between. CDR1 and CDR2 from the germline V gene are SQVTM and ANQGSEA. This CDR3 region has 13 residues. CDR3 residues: CSVVLGDLTEQFF. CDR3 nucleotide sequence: TGCAGCGTTGTTTTAGGGGATCTGACTGAGCAGTTCTTC.

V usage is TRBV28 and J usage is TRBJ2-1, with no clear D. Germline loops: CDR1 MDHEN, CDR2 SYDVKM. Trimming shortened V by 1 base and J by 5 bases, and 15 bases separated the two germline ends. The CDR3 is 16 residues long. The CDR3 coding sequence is TGTGCCAGCAGTTTATCCGAATTTAGGCATAACAATGAGCAGTTCTTC. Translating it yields CASSLSEFRHNNEQFF.

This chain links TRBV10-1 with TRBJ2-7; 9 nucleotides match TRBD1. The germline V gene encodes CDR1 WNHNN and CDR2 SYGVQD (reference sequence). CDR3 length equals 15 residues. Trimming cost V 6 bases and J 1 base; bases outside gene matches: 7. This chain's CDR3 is CASSPEGTGSYEQYF. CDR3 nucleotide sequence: TGCGCCAGCAGCCCCGAGGGGACAGGGTCCTACGAGCAGTACTTC.

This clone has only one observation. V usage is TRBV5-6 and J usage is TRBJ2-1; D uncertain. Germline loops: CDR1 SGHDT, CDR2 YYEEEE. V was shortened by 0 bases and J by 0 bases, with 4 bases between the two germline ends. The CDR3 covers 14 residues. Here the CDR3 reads CASSLVSSYNEQFF. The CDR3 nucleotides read TGTGCCAGCAGCTTGGTTAGCTCCTACAATGAGCAGTTCTTC.

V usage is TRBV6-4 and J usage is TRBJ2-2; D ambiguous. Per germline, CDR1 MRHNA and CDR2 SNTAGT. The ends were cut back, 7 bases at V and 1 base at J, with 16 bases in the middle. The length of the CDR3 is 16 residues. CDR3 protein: CASKPTTGRNTGELFF. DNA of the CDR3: TGTGCCAGCAAACCAACTACGGGCCGGAACACCGGGGAGCTGTTTTTT.